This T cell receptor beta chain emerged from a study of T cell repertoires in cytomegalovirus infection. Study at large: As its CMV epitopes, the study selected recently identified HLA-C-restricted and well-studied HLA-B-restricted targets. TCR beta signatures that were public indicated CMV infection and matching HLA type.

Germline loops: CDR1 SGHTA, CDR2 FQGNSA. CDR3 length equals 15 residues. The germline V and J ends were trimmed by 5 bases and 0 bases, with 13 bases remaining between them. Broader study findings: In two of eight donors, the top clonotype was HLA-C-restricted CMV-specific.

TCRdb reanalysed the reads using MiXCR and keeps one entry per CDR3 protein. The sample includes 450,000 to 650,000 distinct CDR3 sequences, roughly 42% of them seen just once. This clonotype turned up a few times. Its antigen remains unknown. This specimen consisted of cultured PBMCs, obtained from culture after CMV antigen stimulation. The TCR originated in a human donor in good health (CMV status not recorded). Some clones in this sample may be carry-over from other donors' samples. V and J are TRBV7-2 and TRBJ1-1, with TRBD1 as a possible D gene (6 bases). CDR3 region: CASSPRGGLNTEAFF. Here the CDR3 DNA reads TGTGCCAGCAGCCCCCGGGGGGGCCTGAACACTGAAGCTTTCTTT.